The present TCR beta chain was sequenced within a study of blood T cells in healthy people across ages. Turning to the study itself: Roughly one uniquely barcoded beta molecule per two T cells was captured. Overall study results and limits: Estimated diversity that came from one million T cells was considered an underestimate.

The V gene lost 0 bases and the J gene lost 2 bases, with 8 bases spanning the gap. In germline, CDR1 is SEHNR, CDR2 FQNEAQ (reference sequence). The CDR3 has 14 amino acids. Samples each yielded at least 5 micrograms of total RNA. This clonotype was recorded many times. Antigen: not known. The authors ran a second PCR of about 7 to 11 cycles using a sample-barcoded 5' primer and a J-beta primer mix. MiXCR, run by TCRdb on the 5' RACE reads, gives a single entry per CDR3 protein. This sample yields roughly 1.6 million distinct CDR3 sequences, of which around 36% are seen a single time; about 11% belongs to the top ten.

This chain joins TRBV7-9 and TRBJ2-7; tentatively, D is TRBD1 (6 bases). Material: blood. The TCR originated in a woman in her twenties or thirties in good health. The CDR3 region is CASSLAKGAYEQYF. CDR3 DNA: TGTGCCAGCAGCTTAGCCAAGGGGGCCTACGAGCAGTACTTC.